This T cell receptor (beta chain) was recorded in a study of cytomegalovirus exposure and HLA in healthy donors. Study-wide context: According to later analysis, the same platform produced the 120 validation and several hundred first-cohort repertoires.

Germline CDR1 and CDR2: SQVTM and ANQGSEA. Trimming stripped 7 bases from V and 3 bases from J, with 13 bases between. CDR3 length equals 12 residues. Clones were sequenced by immunoSEQ multiplex PCR, and TCRdb holds only the in-frame ones, with some missing. The sample yields fewer than 150,000 clones, about 80% seen once. The J gene is TRBJ2-7, the V gene TRBV29-1; the D gene is possibly TRBD1 (6 bases). The sequenced material came from PBMCs. This receptor was obtained from a young man in good health and CMV-seropositive. CDR3 DNA: TGCAGCGGGGGGACAATTGGCTACGAGCAGTACTTC. Its translation is CSGGTIGYEQYF.